The next 30 T cell receptor beta chains were all read from a single sample in a study of CD8 T cells in ankylosing spondylitis. Findings and limits, study-wide: Blood from ankylosing spondylitis patients appeared to carry a characteristic roughly 8-variant TCR beta motif.

TCRdb passed the 5' RACE reads through MiXCR, listing each CDR3 protein once. The sample carries 750,000 to 850,000 distinct CDR3 sequences, about 11% recorded once. No antigen is known for these receptors. Sequenced input: blood, either unsorted or a sorted T cell fraction (not recorded which). The receptors were gathered from a male donor with ankylosing spondylitis.

The chain has TRBV5-1 and TRBJ1-3; 8 bases map to TRBD1. Looked up from germline, CDR1 is SGHRS and CDR2 is YFSETQ. V lost 3 bases, J lost 8 bases, and 10 bases stayed unmatched. The CDR3 extends over 15 amino acids. CDR3 sequence: CASSSTGQGLDTIYF. CDR3 DNA: TGCGCCAGCAGCTCCACCGGACAGGGTTTAGACACCATATATTTT.

This clonotype was seen a handful of times. This sequence joins TRBV11-3 and TRBJ2-3, with D tentatively TRBD1 (5 bases). The V gene's germline CDR1 is SGHNT and CDR2 YENEEA. The CDR3 extends over 13 amino acids. V dropped 5 bases and J dropped 4 bases, with 10 bases sitting between them. The CDR3 bases are TGTGCCAGCAGCAAGCAGGGATCAGATACGCAGTATTTT. Its protein product is CASSKQGSDTQYF.

V gene TRBV6-2 or TRBV6-3 combines with J gene TRBJ2-4, with 7 bases fitting TRBD1. CDR3 size: 14 residues. Germline V CDR1 and CDR2: MNHEY, SVGEGT. V was clipped by 6 bases and J by 1 base; unmatched bases: 3. The CDR3 protein is CASRKTGAKNIQYF. The DNA for the CDR3 is TGTGCCAGCAGGAAGACAGGGGCCAAAAACATTCAGTACTTC.

The J gene is TRBJ1-2, the V gene TRBV2, with TRBD1 as a possible D gene (5 bases). Germline V gives CDR1 SNHLY, CDR2 FYNNEI. This CDR3 comprises 15 residues. The V end lost 2 bases, the J end lost 3 bases, and 13 bases lay between the germline ends. The DNA for the CDR3 is TGTGCCAGCAGTGAATTGAAGGGGAATTACTATGGCTACACCTTC. It translates to CASSELKGNYYGYTF.

This clonotype was seen repeatedly, ten times or more. V gene TRBV9 combines with J gene TRBJ2-5; D gene ambiguous. V was cut by 0 bases and J by 6 bases, with 0 bases left in between. Germline CDR1 SGDLS, CDR2 YYNGEE. The CDR3 is 10 amino acids. The DNA of the CDR3 is TGTGCCAGCAGCGTAGAGACCCAGTACTTC. It yields the protein CASSVETQYF.

In this sample, this clonotype turned up a few times. The genes are TRBV5-1 and TRBJ2-3; D uncertain. Per the germline V gene, CDR1 is SGHRS and CDR2 is YFSETQ. This CDR3 comprises 17 residues. V gave up 0 bases and J gave up 3 bases, with 17 bases separating them. CDR3 sequence reads: CASSLVGGRERTDTQYF. CDR3 in DNA: TGCGCCAGCAGCTTGGTTGGTGGTCGTGAACGAACAGATACGCAGTATTTT.

The V and J genes are TRBV29-1 and TRBJ1-1; the D is unclear. V was shortened by 5 bases and J by 0 bases, with 10 bases between the two germline ends. The CDR3 spans 13 residues. Germline V CDR1 and CDR2: SQVTM, ANQGSEA. The CDR3 sequence: CSVNGLLNTEAFF. The CDR3 bases are TGCAGCGTTAACGGACTCTTGAACACTGAAGCTTTCTTT.

This clonotype occurred a few times. The J gene is TRBJ1-1, the V gene TRBV4-3; 7 bases are a match to TRBD1. CDR1 is LGHNA and CDR2 is YSLEER in the germline V gene. The CDR3 is 16 residues long. V lost 0 bases and J lost 4; bases outside the gene matches: 8. In DNA form, the CDR3 reads TGCGCCAGCAGCCAAGATTACCGACAGGGTGGCACTGAAGCTTTCTTT. This sequence encodes CASSQDYRQGGTEAFF.

The chain recombines TRBV6-1 with TRBJ1-2, with a tentative D call TRBD1 (5 bases). This CDR3 spans 14 amino acids. Germline CDR1 MNHNS, CDR2 SASEGT. With 6 bases removed from V and 10 bases from J, the gap between germline ends came to 21 bases. DNA for the CDR3: TGTGCCAGCAGAAACGGGGGGAGACCGGGGGACTACACCTTC. Translated, it gives CASRNGGRPGDYTF.

This rearrangement joins TRBV4-3 to TRBJ2-5, with D possibly matching TRBD2 (5 bases). Germline CDR1 and CDR2: LGHNA and YSLEER. Trimming stripped 1 base from V and 3 bases from J, with 9 bases between. The CDR3 has 14 amino acids. CDR3 sequence: CASSQGVREETQYF. The DNA of the CDR3 is TGCGCCAGCAGCCAAGGAGTGAGGGAAGAGACCCAGTACTTC.

The table lists this clonotype with a few counts. This chain uses TRBV7-2 with TRBJ2-2, with unresolved D. V shed 1 base and J shed 3 bases, with 9 bases lying between them. CDR3 length equals 15 residues. In germline, CDR1 is SGHTA, CDR2 FQGNSA. The CDR3, as DNA: TGTGCCAGCAGCTTAGTCGTCTTGGACACCGGGGAGCTGTTTTTT. It codes for CASSLVVLDTGELFF.

This chain connects TRBV20-1 to TRBJ2-5, with 11 bases that match TRBD1. Germline CDR1 is DFQATT and CDR2 is SNEGSKA (reference sequence). V lost 6 bases, J lost 1 base, and 7 bases stayed unmatched. The CDR3 consists of 15 residues. The CDR3 nucleotides are TGCAGTGCCGTGGAAGGACAGGGGGCCCAAGAGACCCAGTACTTC. Protein sequence: CSAVEGQGAQETQYF.

This clonotype was seen many times. The J gene is TRBJ1-2, the V gene TRBV5-6; tentatively, D is TRBD1 (6 bases). Germline V gene data show CDR1 as SGHDT and CDR2 as YYEEEE. CDR3 length: 15 amino acids. With 3 bases removed from V and 5 bases from J, the gap between germline ends came to 17 bases. For the CDR3, the DNA is TGTGCCAGCAGCTCTTTGGCGGGGGCGAGGTATGGCTACACCTTC. It translates to CASSSLAGARYGYTF.

This clonotype was detected ten times or more. V gene TRBV7-9 combines with J gene TRBJ2-7; 7 bases line up with TRBD1. This CDR3 spans 12 amino acids. V lost 5 bases to trimming and J lost 6 bases; unmatched junction nucleotides: 4. CDR1 SEHNR and CDR2 FQNEAQ come from the germline V gene (reference sequence). CDR3: CASSQGTVEQYF. The CDR3 bases are TGTGCCAGCAGCCAGGGGACAGTCGAGCAGTACTTC.

J is TRBJ1-1 and V is TRBV5-8; TRBD1 matches at 7 bases. Germline lookup yields CDR1 SGHTS and CDR2 YDEGEE. This CDR3 is 15 amino acids long. V trimming: 3 bases; J trimming: 3 bases; junction bases outside the gene matches: 8. The CDR3 reads CASSWPTGKDTEAFF. Written as DNA, the CDR3 is TGTGCCAGCAGCTGGCCGACAGGGAAGGACACTGAAGCTTTCTTT. The whole variable domain, filled in from reference TRBV5-8 and TRBJ1-1, reads EAGVTQSPTHLIKTRGQQATLRCSPISGHTSVYWYQQALGLGLQFLLWYDEGEERNRGNFPPRFSGRQFPNYSSELNVNALELEDSALYLCASSWPTGKDTEAFFGQGTRLTVV.

The table lists this clonotype with many counts. The rearrangement joins TRBV20-1 to TRBJ2-3; possibly TRBD1 for D (6 bases). Trimming shortened V by 2 bases and J by 6 bases, and 18 bases separated the two germline ends. Germline-derived CDR1 and CDR2 are DFQATT and SNEGSKA (reference sequence). The CDR3 covers 15 residues. CDR3 DNA sequence: TGCAGTGCTAGATCCCACAGGGTCTGGGCGGATACGCAGTATTTT. It is translated as CSARSHRVWADTQYF.

This clonotype was picked up many times. V is TRBV10-3 and J is TRBJ2-5, with D unclear. The V gene lost 4 bases and the J gene lost 0 bases, with 9 bases spanning the gap. The CDR3 loop spans 14 amino acids. In germline, CDR1 is ENHRY, CDR2 SYGVKD. CDR3 sequence: CAISAAAYQETQYF. CDR3 bases: TGTGCCATCAGTGCGGCAGCTTACCAAGAGACCCAGTACTTC.

The chain links TRBV28 to TRBJ2-5; the D call may be TRBD1 or TRBD2 (5 bases each). Germline CDR1 is MDHEN and CDR2 is SYDVKM. Trimming took off 5 bases at V and 4 bases at J, with 8 bases between the two ends. The CDR3 has 12 amino acids. In DNA form, the CDR3 reads TGTGCCAGCAGTGGGACGGCAGAGACCCAGTACTTC. Translating it yields CASSGTAETQYF.

V gene TRBV24-1 combines with J gene TRBJ2-2; 11 bases line up with TRBD2. Per the germline V gene, CDR1 is KGHDR and CDR2 is SFDVKD. This CDR3 region has 17 residues. Germline trimming cut 4 bases from V and 0 bases from J; bases unmatched to any gene: 3. CDR3 nucleotides: TGTGCCACCAGTGACACTAGCGGGAGACCGAACACCGGGGAGCTGTTTTTT. Its translation: CATSDTSGRPNTGELFF.

The genes are TRBV20-1 and TRBJ1-5; D is possibly TRBD1 (6 bases). The CDR3 is 17 residues long. Germline loops: CDR1 DFQATT, CDR2 SNEGSKA (reference sequence). V was cut by 0 bases and J by 7 bases, with 22 bases left in between. The CDR3 nucleotides read TGCAGTGCTAGAGATCGGGAAGGGGGAAGTACGGGGCAGCCCCAGCATTTT. The encoded protein is CSARDREGGSTGQPQHF.

The chain employs TRBV27 and TRBJ1-6; 9 bases line up with TRBD1. This CDR3 spans 14 amino acids. The trim removed 5 bases at V and 10 bases at J, leaving 6 bases unmatched. Germline assignment: CDR1 MNHEY and CDR2 SMNVEV (reference sequence). The CDR3 DNA reads TGTGCCAGCAGTCTCGACAGGGGGTACTCACCCCTCCACTTT. Translation gives CASSLDRGYSPLHF.

V is TRBV9 and J is TRBJ1-2, with D unresolved. V lost 3 bases, J lost 2 bases, and 11 bases lay in between. CDR3 length equals 14 residues. CDR1 is SGDLS, CDR2 YYNGEE, per germline. CDR3 coding DNA: TGTGCCAGCAGCGGCCCCAGGAGCAACTATGGCTACACCTTC. Translation gives CASSGPRSNYGYTF.

The V and J genes are TRBV29-1 and TRBJ2-5; no firm D call. Germline CDR1 is SQVTM and CDR2 is ANQGSEA. With 7 bases removed from V and 2 bases from J, the gap between germline ends came to 14 bases. The CDR3 runs 13 residues. In DNA form, the CDR3 reads TGCAGCGCCTCTGCACAGTATCAAGAGACCCAGTACTTC. Amino acids: CSASAQYQETQYF.

In this sample, this clonotype turned up a few times. This chain joins TRBV6-2 or TRBV6-3 and TRBJ2-1; 7 bases are a match to TRBD2. The germline V gene encodes CDR1 MNHEY and CDR2 SVGEGT. Trimming at V came to 5 bases and at J to 8 bases, leaving 18 bases not matched to a gene. The CDR3 is 17 residues long. DNA of the CDR3: TGTGCCAGCAGTCAACGTCCGAGGGCGGGCAGCGGGGATGAGCAGTTCTTC. It yields the protein CASSQRPRAGSGDEQFF.

In this sample, this clonotype turned up many times. The genes are TRBV7-9 and TRBJ2-7, with D perhaps TRBD1 or TRBD2 (5 bases each). The CDR3 is made up of 12 amino acids. V dropped 5 bases and J dropped 8 bases, with 13 bases sitting between them. CDR1 is SEHNR, CDR2 FQNEAQ, per germline (reference sequence). The CDR3 nucleotides read TGTGCCAGCAGCGTCCCTTTGGGACAGCAGTACTTC. Its protein is CASSVPLGQQYF.

This chain uses TRBV11-2 with TRBJ2-3; TRBD1 aligns across 8 bases. The CDR3 is 15 residues long. Losses at the gene ends were 5 bases for V and 6 bases for J; bases not matched to a gene: 10. Germline V gene lookup returns CDR1 SGHAT and CDR2 FQNNGV. The CDR3 loop is CASSPRTGFGDTQYF. CDR3 nucleotides: TGTGCCAGCAGCCCTCGGACAGGGTTCGGGGATACGCAGTATTTT.

This chain uses TRBV10-3 with TRBJ1-2; 7 nucleotides agree with TRBD1. This CDR3 contains 14 residues. After removal of 6 bases from V and 5 bases from J, the junction contained 9 bases not matched to a gene. CDR1 and CDR2 from the germline V gene are ENHRY and SYGVKD. CDR3 sequence: CAISIGQEVYGYTF. Written as DNA, the CDR3 is TGTGCCATCAGCATCGGACAGGAGGTATATGGCTACACCTTC.

This rearrangement joins TRBV10-3 to TRBJ2-7, with D possibly being TRBD1 (6 bases). CDR1 and CDR2 (germline): ENHRY, SYGVKD. This CDR3 comprises 14 residues. V was trimmed by 5 bases and J by 4 bases, leaving 15 bases between them. In nucleotides, the CDR3 is TGTGCCATCAGTTTTCAACAGGGATATTACGAGCAGTACTTC. Translating gives CAISFQQGYYEQYF.

The rearrangement links TRBV28 to TRBJ1-2, with D maybe TRBD1 (6 bases). Between the trimmed V and J ends, which lost 3 bases and 4 bases, there was a span of 15 bases. The CDR3 length is 15 residues. Per the germline V gene, CDR1 is MDHEN and CDR2 is SYDVKM. CDR3 DNA: TGTGCCAGCAGTTTGAGATCACAGGGTGCCTATGGCTACACCTTC. The encoded protein is CASSLRSQGAYGYTF.

This clonotype was observed many times. The chain couples TRBV6-1 to TRBJ2-7; D might be TRBD2 (6 bases). CDR1 is MNHNS, CDR2 SASEGT, per germline. Trimming shortened V by 6 bases and J by 4 bases, and 19 bases separated the two germline ends. CDR3 size: 15 residues. The CDR3, as DNA: TGTGCCAGCAGACGGGTAGGCGGGGCCCTATACGAGCAGTACTTC. Its protein product is CASRRVGGALYEQYF.